These 24 T cell receptor beta chains originate from one sample sequenced in a study of blood T cell repertoires in COVID-19 (dated by TCRdb to 2020 to 2021). The library was obtained by the immunoSEQ multiplex PCR assay. TCRdb holds this immuneACCESS table with in-frame rearrangements only. Some clones are missing; in checked studies, unresolved V genes explain under half, and the rest has no known cause. Counted in this sample were 200,000 to 300,000 clones; around 90% of them appeared once. 4% of the sample is in the top ten clones. Sequencing was performed on peripheral blood. All receptors come from a man between 60 and 75 years old who had recovered from COVID-19.

V is TRBV5-1 and J is TRBJ2-3, with TRBD2 identical over 10 bases. V dropped 4 bases and J dropped 2; count of bases not matched to a gene: 7. Germline V lookup: CDR1 SGHRS, CDR2 YFSETQ. This CDR3 region has 16 residues. CDR3 residues: CASSTRAGGPTDTQYF. DNA of the CDR3: TGCGCCAGCAGCACCAGAGCGGGGGGGCCCACAGATACGCAGTATTTT.

V gene TRBV13 combines with J gene TRBJ1-1, with 9 nucleotides matching TRBD1. The germline CDR1 and CDR2 sequences are PRHDT and FYEKMQ (reference sequence). This CDR3 is 15 amino acids long. Trimming at V came to 8 bases and at J to 4 bases, leaving 11 bases not matched to a gene. CDR3 loop: CASRSGTGTGTEAFF. The CDR3 DNA reads TGTGCCAGCCGATCCGGGACAGGGACGGGCACTGAAGCTTTCTTT.

There are many counts of this clone. The chain has TRBV12-3 or TRBV12-4 and TRBJ2-1; D is undetermined. V shed 3 bases and J shed 6 bases, with 6 bases lying between them. CDR3 length equals 12 residues. DNA of the CDR3: TGTGCCAGCAGTTTGGGCCTCAATGAGCAGTTCTTC. This codes for CASSLGLNEQFF.

The chain is built from TRBV21-1 and TRBJ1-5. TRBV21-1 constitutes a pseudogene. CDR3 length equals 16 residues. The CDR3 loop is CASSTRDPRGNQPQHF. The DNA of the CDR3 is TGTGCCAGCAGCACCCGGGACCCCCGGGGGAATCAGCCCCAGCATTTT.

The chain recombines TRBV19 with TRBJ1-2; tentatively, D is TRBD1 (5 bases). CDR3 length: 16 amino acids. Germline loops: CDR1 LNHDA, CDR2 SQIVND (reference sequence). V was shortened by 3 bases and J by 4 bases, with 18 bases between the two germline ends. CDR3 amino acids: CASSIRPGQFGYGYTF. The CDR3 nucleotides are TGTGCCAGTAGTATCCGACCAGGGCAGTTTGGCTATGGCTACACCTTC.

V usage is TRBV7-9 and J usage is TRBJ2-3; D is ambiguous. Deletions cut 1 base from V and 3 bases from J, with 8 bases between. Looked up from germline, CDR1 is SEHNR and CDR2 is FQNEAQ (reference sequence). CDR3 size: 14 residues. DNA for the CDR3: TGTGCCAGCAGCTTAGTTCAGAATACAGATACGCAGTATTTT. Translating gives CASSLVQNTDTQYF.

The chain links TRBV7-9 to TRBJ2-1, with 11 bases fitting TRBD2. With 5 bases clipped from V and 9 bases from J, the junction kept 6 bases outside the gene matches. Germline V gene sequence: CDR1 SEHNR, CDR2 FQNEAQ (reference sequence). The CDR3 is made up of 14 amino acids. The CDR3 spells CASSRTSGGGEQFF. CDR3 DNA sequence: TGTGCCAGCAGCCGAACTAGCGGGGGAGGTGAGCAGTTCTTC. Looking up the rest from reference TRBV7-9 and TRBJ2-1 gives the full variable domain: DTGVSQNPRHKITKRGQNVTFRCDPISEHNRLYWYRQTLGQGPEFLTYFQNEAQLEKSRLLSDRFSAERPKGSFSTLEIQRTEQGDSAMYLCASSRTSGGGEQFFGPGTRLTVL.

The chain recombines TRBV13 with TRBJ1-4; possibly TRBD1 for D (5 bases). CDR1 PRHDT and CDR2 FYEKMQ come from the germline V gene (reference sequence). This CDR3 comprises 15 residues. V lost 1 base and J lost 6, with 12 bases in between. The CDR3 DNA reads as TGTGCCAGCAGCTTAGACAGGTGGGTGGATGAAAAACTGTTTTTT. Amino acid sequence: CASSLDRWVDEKLFF.

The V call is TRBV4-2, the J call TRBJ1-5; 9 nucleotides agree with TRBD1. V shed 4 bases and J 4 bases; nucleotides not matched to a gene: 5. The CDR3 consists of 15 residues. CDR1 is LGHNA and CDR2 is YNFKEQ in the germline V gene. The CDR3 spells CASSRDRVVNQPQHF. CDR3 coding DNA: TGTGCCAGCAGCCGGGACAGGGTGGTTAATCAGCCCCAGCATTTT.

V usage is TRBV5-1 and J usage is TRBJ1-1, with D tentatively TRBD1 (5 bases). Trimming removed 2 bases from V and 1 base from J, with 6 bases in between. This CDR3 spans 13 amino acids. Germline V CDR1 and CDR2: SGHRS, YFSETQ. The CDR3 loop is CASSLQANTEAFF. The DNA for the CDR3 is TGCGCCAGCAGCTTACAGGCGAACACTGAAGCTTTCTTT.

As DNA, the CDR3 is TGTGCCAGCAGCGTAGCCGGGGTTGGTCAGCCCCAGCATTTT. It encodes CASSVAGVGQPQHF. The rearrangement joins TRBV9 to TRBJ1-5, with D hard to call. The V end was cut by 0 bases, the J end by 6 bases, with 10 bases between. Germline V gene data show CDR1 as SGDLS and CDR2 as YYNGEE. The CDR3 loop spans 14 amino acids.

The rearrangement links TRBV5-6 to TRBJ1-1; 12 bases map to TRBD1. Per the germline V gene, CDR1 is SGHDT and CDR2 is YYEEEE. The length of the CDR3 is 16 residues. J was trimmed by 1 base and V by 4 bases; bases with no gene match: 5. The CDR3 reads CASSGDRGRRNTEAFF. The DNA of the CDR3 is TGTGCCAGCAGCGGGGACAGGGGGCGAAGGAACACTGAAGCTTTCTTT. Filled out from reference TRBV5-6 and TRBJ1-1, the complete variable domain reads DAGVTQSPTHLIKTRGQQVTLRCSPKSGHDTVSWYQQALGQGPQFIFQYYEEEERQRGNFPDRFSGHQFPNYSSELNVNALLLGDSALYLCASSGDRGRRNTEAFFGQGTRLTVV.

The V call is TRBV6-1, the J call TRBJ2-5; D perhaps matches TRBD2 (6 bases). The CDR3 consists of 15 residues. The germline V gene encodes CDR1 MNHNS and CDR2 SASEGT. Trimming removed 2 bases from V and 0 bases from J, with 10 bases in between. The CDR3 DNA reads TGTGCCAGCAGTGAAATGCTAGCGAACCAAGAGACCCAGTACTTC. Its protein is CASSEMLANQETQYF.

V gene TRBV9 combines with J gene TRBJ2-5, with a tentative D call TRBD2 (5 bases). From germline, CDR1 is SGDLS and CDR2 YYNGEE. This CDR3 spans 15 amino acids. V was pared by 2 bases and J by 5 bases, with 16 bases between. The DNA of the CDR3 is TGTGCCAGCAGCGTCGGCCCTAGCCAGTCGGAGACCCAGTACTTC. Translation gives CASSVGPSQSETQYF.

J is TRBJ2-5 and V is TRBV19; D ambiguous. The CDR3 extends over 14 amino acids. Trimming cost V 6 bases and J 3 bases, with 14 bases left between them. The V gene's germline CDR1 is LNHDA and CDR2 SQIVND (reference sequence). The CDR3 sequence: CASRGHTDEETQYF. In nucleotides, the CDR3 is TGTGCCAGTAGGGGCCACACCGACGAAGAGACCCAGTACTTC.

This clone has more than one count but fewer than ten. The rearrangement uses TRBV7-8 and TRBJ2-2; 8 bases map to TRBD1. Germline CDR1 reads SGHVS; CDR2 reads FQNEAQ. CDR3 length: 15 residues. The V and J ends lost 6 bases and 3 bases, in that order; junction bases with no gene match: 6. The CDR3 sequence is CASRRQGRDTGELFF. The CDR3 DNA sequence: TGTGCCAGCAGACGACAGGGGCGGGACACCGGGGAGCTGTTTTTT.

This clone was observed a handful of times. The J gene is TRBJ2-1, the V gene TRBV6-5; tentative D call: TRBD1 (8 bases). In germline, CDR1 is MNHEY, CDR2 SVGAGI. The CDR3 spans 15 residues. Trimming removed 5 bases from V and 8 bases from J, with 19 bases in between. The chain's CDR3 is CASSHGQGAGDEQFF. The CDR3 nucleotides are TGTGCCAGCAGTCACGGGCAGGGGGCGGGAGATGAGCAGTTCTTC.

The genes are TRBV19 and TRBJ2-1; the D is unclear. This CDR3 comprises 13 residues. The V end was cut by 4 bases, the J end by 9 bases, with 13 bases between. The germline V gene has CDR1 LNHDA and CDR2 SQIVND (reference sequence). The chain's CDR3 is CASSNEPKREQFF. In DNA form, the CDR3 reads TGTGCCAGTAGTAACGAGCCCAAACGTGAGCAGTTCTTC.

The V gene is TRBV19, the J gene TRBJ1-5, with D perhaps TRBD1 (5 bases). Looked up from germline, CDR1 is LNHDA and CDR2 is SQIVND (reference sequence). The CDR3 runs 16 residues. The V end lost 6 bases, the J end lost 7 bases, and 22 bases lay between the germline ends. In DNA, the CDR3 is TGTGCCAGTAGGAAACCCCGGCAAGGGGCAGAGCAGCCCCAGCATTTT. This codes for CASRKPRQGAEQPQHF.

V is TRBV30 and J is TRBJ2-5; D gene ambiguous. The CDR3 spans 13 residues. Trimming stripped 7 bases from V and 2 bases from J, with 14 bases between. Germline V gene sequence: CDR1 GTSNPN, CDR2 SVGIG (reference sequence). This CDR3 is CASHAGRQETQYF. CDR3 bases: TGTGCCTCCCACGCCGGCAGGCAAGAGACCCAGTACTTC.

V and J are TRBV6-1 and TRBJ2-4, with 8 bases that match TRBD1. The J segment lost 8 bases and the V segment lost 3 bases, leaving 6 bases of the junction unmatched. Germline V CDR1 and CDR2: MNHNS, SASEGT. This CDR3 has 14 amino acids. This CDR3 is CASSEAGGIDIQYF. The CDR3 nucleotides read TGTGCCAGCAGTGAGGCAGGGGGCATTGACATTCAGTACTTC.

CDR3 coding DNA: TGTGCCAGCTCACCACTGAAAGGGGCCATCGCAGATACGCAGTATTTT. It encodes CASSPLKGAIADTQYF. The chain links TRBV18 to TRBJ2-3, with a tentative D call TRBD1 (5 bases). Germline V gives CDR1 KGHSH, CDR2 LQKENI. Trimming removed 1 base at V and 4 bases at J, with 15 bases between. CDR3 length: 16 amino acids.

The genes are TRBV27 and TRBJ1-2; unclear D gene. V dropped 5 bases and J dropped 0 bases, with 16 bases sitting between them. The CDR3 is 16 amino acids. Germline V gene data show CDR1 as MNHEY and CDR2 as SMNVEV (reference sequence). CDR3 nucleotide sequence: TGTGCCAGCAGTCAGTCCCACAGAGCTACTAACTATGGCTACACCTTC. This codes for CASSQSHRATNYGYTF.

The chain uses TRBV29-1 and TRBJ1-1; 7 positions agree with TRBD1. Germline loops: CDR1 SQVTM, CDR2 ANQGSEA. The CDR3 covers 11 residues. Trimming took 8 bases from V and 11 from J; bases not matched to a gene: 11. The CDR3 spells CSIRDRAGAFF. CDR3 nucleotides: TGCAGCATTCGTGACAGGGCCGGCGCTTTCTTT.